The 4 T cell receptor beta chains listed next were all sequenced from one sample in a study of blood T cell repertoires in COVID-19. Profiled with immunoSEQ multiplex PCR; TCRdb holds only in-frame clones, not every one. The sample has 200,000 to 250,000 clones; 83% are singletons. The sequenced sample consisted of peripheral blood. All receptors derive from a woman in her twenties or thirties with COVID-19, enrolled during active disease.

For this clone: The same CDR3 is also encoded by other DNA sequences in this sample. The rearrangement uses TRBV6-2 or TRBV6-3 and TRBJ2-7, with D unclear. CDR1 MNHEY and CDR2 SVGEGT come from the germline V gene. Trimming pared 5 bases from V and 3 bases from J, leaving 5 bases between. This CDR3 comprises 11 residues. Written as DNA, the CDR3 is TGTGCCAGCAGTCCCCTCTACGAGCAGTACTTC. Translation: CASSPLYEQYF.

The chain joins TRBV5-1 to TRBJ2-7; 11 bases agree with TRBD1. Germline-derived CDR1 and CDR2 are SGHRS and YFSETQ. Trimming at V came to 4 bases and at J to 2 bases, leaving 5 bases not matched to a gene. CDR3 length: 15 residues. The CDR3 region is CASSTGTGGAYEQYF. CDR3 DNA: TGCGCCAGCAGCACCGGGACAGGGGGTGCCTACGAGCAGTACTTC.

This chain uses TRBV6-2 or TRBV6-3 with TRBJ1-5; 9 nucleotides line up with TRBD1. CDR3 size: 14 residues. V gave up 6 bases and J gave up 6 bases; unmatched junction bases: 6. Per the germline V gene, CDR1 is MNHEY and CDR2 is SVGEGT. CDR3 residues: CASSKQGARQPQHF. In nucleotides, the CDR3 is TGTGCCAGCAGCAAACAGGGGGCGCGTCAGCCCCAGCATTTT.

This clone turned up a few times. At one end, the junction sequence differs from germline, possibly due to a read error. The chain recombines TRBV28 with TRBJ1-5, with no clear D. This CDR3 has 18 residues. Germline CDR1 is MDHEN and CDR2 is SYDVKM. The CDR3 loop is CASSFPSTGRISDQPQHF. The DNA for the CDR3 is TGTGCCAGCAGTTTTCCAAGCACGGGTCGGATTAGCGATCAGCCCCAGCATTTT.